This T cell receptor beta chain was recovered during a study of blood T cell repertoires in COVID-19. Across the study: Both acute and convalescent COVID-19 samples were obtained from the United States, Italy and Spain.

This clone was observed once. Trimming removed 1 base from V and 3 bases from J, with 10 bases in between. CDR1 and CDR2 from the germline V gene are MNHNS and SASEGT. The length of the CDR3 is 15 residues. Participants' own reports of clinical history determined their cohort assignment. Cohort 3 donors were reported recovered after two negative PCRs, clearance, or symptom resolution. As originally analysed: How many nucleated cells were present was estimated from reference gene primer amplification. TCRdb's copy holds only in-frame clones and misses some; the assay was immunoSEQ multiplex PCR. V and J calls and clone size are copied from that table; D and trimming were computed from the DNA. The sample has almost 200,000 clones; approximately 88% are singletons.

This clonotype originated in a woman under 30 who had recovered from COVID-19. This sequence joins TRBV6-1 and TRBJ2-1; D not certain. The sample taken for sequencing was PBMCs or T cells enriched from blood (not recorded which). The DNA of the CDR3 is TGTGCCAGCAGTGAAGAACAACACAGCTACAATGAGCAGTTCTTC. Amino acids: CASSEEQHSYNEQFF.